One sample yielded the 16 T cell receptor beta chains listed below, sequenced in a study of beta chain features in type 1 diabetes. Regarding the study as a whole: Shorter TCRB CDR3s, moderately but significantly so, marked every one of the four CD4+ subsets in Type 1 diabetes patients.

For these TCRs, the target antigens are not known. Reverse transcribing all isolated RNA meant expressed TCRB transcripts were sequenced. The protocol was immunoSEQ multiplex PCR, while the TCRdb copy is restricted to in-frame clones and leaves out a portion. The sample has 200,000 to 300,000 clones; 20% are singletons. Specimen: naive CD4+ T cells from blood. Receptors were obtained from a woman between 40 and 50 years old with type 1 diabetes.

This clone came up a few times. The V call is TRBV5-4, the J call TRBJ2-7; 16 positions agree with TRBD2. The germline gives CDR1 SGHNT, CDR2 YYREEE (reference sequence). With 3 bases clipped from V and 1 base from J, the junction kept 1 base outside the gene matches. The CDR3 is made up of 16 amino acids. The CDR3 nucleotides read TGTGCCAGCAGCTCGGGACTAGCGGGAGGGTCCTACGAGCAGTACTTC. This translates into CASSSGLAGGSYEQYF. Filled out from reference TRBV5-4 and TRBJ2-7, the complete variable domain reads ETGVTQSPTHLIKTRGQQVTLRCSSQSGHNTVSWYQQALGQGPQFIFQYYREEENGRGNFPPRFSGLQFPNYSSELNVNALELDDSALYLCASSSGLAGGSYEQYFGPGTRLTVT.

This clone was seen a handful of times. The chain links TRBV4-3 to TRBJ1-2; 8 nucleotides agree with TRBD1. The germline V gene encodes CDR1 LGHNA and CDR2 YSLEER. V was clipped by 4 bases and J by 0 bases; unmatched bases: 4. CDR3 length: 15 residues. DNA of the CDR3: TGCGCCAGCAGCCCCGGGACAGGCGCTAACTATGGCTACACCTTC. It specifies CASSPGTGANYGYTF.

Regarding this clone: The sample carries other DNA sequences with the same CDR3. The rearrangement uses TRBV29-1 and TRBJ1-1; D might be TRBD1 (5 bases). The V gene's germline CDR1 is SQVTM and CDR2 ANQGSEA. This CDR3 is 12 amino acids long. V was trimmed by 4 bases and J by 0 bases, leaving 6 bases between them. As DNA, the CDR3 is TGCAGCGTTGGACAGTTGAACACTGAAGCTTTCTTT. It translates to CSVGQLNTEAFF.

This clone has just a few counts. The J gene is TRBJ2-1, the V gene TRBV11-3; 7 nucleotides agree with TRBD2. CDR1 is SGHNT, CDR2 YENEEA, per germline. Trimming at V came to 0 bases and at J to 9 bases, leaving 5 bases not matched to a gene. The CDR3 extends over 14 amino acids. CDR3 loop: CASSLEAGNGEQFF. The CDR3 nucleotides are TGTGCCAGCAGCTTAGAAGCGGGGAACGGTGAGCAGTTCTTC. Full variable domain (rest looked up from reference TRBV11-3 and TRBJ2-1): EAGVVQSPRYKIIEKKQPVAFWCNPISGHNTLYWYLQNLGQGPELLIRYENEEAVDDSQLPKDRFSAERLKGVDSTLKIQPAELGDSAVYLCASSLEAGNGEQFFGPGTRLTVL.

Comment on this clone: The same CDR3 also results from other DNA sequences found in this sample. This chain links TRBV7-9 with TRBJ1-1; D not resolved. The CDR3 is made up of 11 amino acids. The V end lost 5 bases, the J end lost 3 bases, and 4 bases lay between the germline ends. Per the germline V gene, CDR1 is SEHNR and CDR2 is FQNEAQ (reference sequence). The CDR3 DNA sequence: TGTGCCAGCAGCCCAGACACTGAAGCTTTCTTT. Its protein product is CASSPDTEAFF.

The V and J genes are TRBV18 and TRBJ2-7, with D possibly being TRBD1 (5 bases). Germline V CDR1 and CDR2: KGHSH, LQKENI. This CDR3 is 15 amino acids long. V was clipped by 2 bases and J by 3 bases, with 14 bases between them. CDR3 region: CASSPGAPGFYEQYF. CDR3 sequence (DNA): TGTGCCAGCTCACCAGGGGCTCCCGGTTTCTACGAGCAGTACTTC.

This clone was detected a few times. V is TRBV19 and J is TRBJ1-5, with D hard to call. The germline CDR1 and CDR2 sequences are LNHDA and SQIVND (reference sequence). The CDR3 has 15 amino acids. V dropped 9 bases and J dropped 1 base, with 16 bases sitting between them. DNA for the CDR3: TGTGCCAGCAGCGGACGGGGATTAAGCAATCAGCCCCAGCATTTT. It encodes CASSGRGLSNQPQHF.

The chain uses TRBV5-6 and TRBJ2-7; 7 nucleotides agree with TRBD1. V was clipped by 6 bases and J by 3 bases; unmatched bases: 15. This CDR3 is built from 16 residues. CDR1 and CDR2 from the germline V gene are SGHDT and YYEEEE. Here the CDR3 reads CASTLQGGGPVYEQYF. The DNA of the CDR3 is TGTGCCAGCACTCTCCAAGGGGGCGGTCCCGTCTACGAGCAGTACTTC.

This clone showed up just a few times. A read error may account for a junction end that differs from germline. The chain joins TRBV30 to TRBJ2-6, with D perhaps TRBD2 (5 bases). In germline, CDR1 is GTSNPN, CDR2 SVGIG (reference sequence). The CDR3 has 15 amino acids. The CDR3: CAWAHEGSWANVLTF. Written as DNA, the CDR3 is TGTGCCTGGGCCCATGAGGGCTCTTGGGCCAACGTCCTGACTTTC.

V gene TRBV18 combines with J gene TRBJ2-7; the D is unclear. The CDR3 length is 14 residues. CDR1 is KGHSH and CDR2 is LQKENI in the germline V gene. V was shortened by 3 bases and J by 3 bases, with 12 bases between the two germline ends. CDR3: CASSPSQARYEQYF. The CDR3 bases are TGTGCCAGCTCACCCTCGCAAGCTCGCTACGAGCAGTACTTC.

This clone was seen more than once but under ten times. CDR3 DNA: TGTGCCTGGAGTAATGGGGGGGTACAGCCCCAGCATTTT. It specifies CAWSNGGVQPQHF. This chain uses TRBV30 with TRBJ1-5, with TRBD1 as a possible D gene (5 bases). Germline CDR1 and CDR2: GTSNPN and SVGIG (reference sequence). The V end was cut by 2 bases, the J end by 7 bases, with 12 bases between. There are 13 residues in the CDR3.

The CDR3 DNA follows: TGCGCCAGCAGCCAAGATCTGAGGAACGGAAACTATGGCTACACCTTC. It specifies CASSQDLRNGNYGYTF. V is TRBV4-3 and J is TRBJ1-2; D remains unclear. Germline V gene sequence: CDR1 LGHNA, CDR2 YSLEER. Trimming removed 0 bases at V and 2 bases at J, with 13 bases between. The length of the CDR3 is 16 residues.

This clone turned up a few times. This chain joins TRBV7-2 and TRBJ1-5; D perhaps matches TRBD1 (6 bases). V was shortened by 4 bases and J by 5 bases, with 15 bases between the two germline ends. CDR3 size: 15 residues. The germline V gene has CDR1 SGHTA and CDR2 FQGNSA. The CDR3 DNA follows: TGTGCCAGCAGCTCGACGATACAGGGAGATCAGCCCCAGCATTTT. Translated, it gives CASSSTIQGDQPQHF.

V gene TRBV29-1 combines with J gene TRBJ1-2; D is possibly TRBD1 (5 bases). CDR3 size: 13 residues. Germline-derived CDR1 and CDR2 are SQVTM and ANQGSEA. Trimming took off 8 bases at V and 4 bases at J, with 17 bases between the two ends. CDR3 protein: CSCSTELGYGYTF. The DNA for the CDR3 is TGCAGCTGCTCGACAGAATTGGGCTATGGCTACACCTTC.

The rearrangement joins TRBV7-2 to TRBJ1-2; 8 bases fit TRBD1. The CDR3 is made up of 14 amino acids. Trimming removed 2 bases from V and 2 bases from J; junction bases left unmatched: 1. CDR1 is SGHTA, CDR2 FQGNSA, per germline. CDR3 amino acids: CASSLTGGNYGYTF. In nucleotides, the CDR3 is TGTGCCAGCAGCTTAACAGGGGGGAACTATGGCTACACCTTC.

The count of this clone is one. V gene TRBV19 combines with J gene TRBJ2-7; D perhaps matches TRBD1 (6 bases). The CDR3 extends over 14 amino acids. V lost 6 bases and J lost 5, with 17 bases in between. CDR1 and CDR2 (germline): LNHDA, SQIVND (reference sequence). CDR3 DNA sequence: TGTGCCAGTAGCCGCGACAGGTTTATCAACGAGCAGTACTTC. Translating it yields CASSRDRFINEQYF.